This T cell receptor (beta chain) was sequenced for a study of shared clonotypes between healthy human individuals. Notes on the study in general: Sorted-subset sequencing, rarefaction showed, was incomplete despite large depth.

Note on this clone: Its antigen is unidentified.

Germline V gene lookup returns CDR1 MNHEY and CDR2 SVGAGI. This CDR3 region has 13 residues. V was cut by 6 bases and J by 0 bases, with 9 bases left in between. As handled by the study authors: As immunoSEQ supplied junction-only sequences (without quality scores), filtering differed. Assay: immunoSEQ multiplex PCR; the TCRdb copy retains only in-frame clones and omits some. D and trimming come from the DNA, and the V and J calls and clone size come from that table. The repertoire holds about 2 million clones, with about 95% as singletons. CD45RO-negative cells were positively selected for CCR7, leaving out terminally differentiated effector memory CD45RA+ cells.

Sequenced input: naive CD8+ T cells sorted from blood. This sequence originates from a man aged 18 to 30 in good health. The chain has TRBV6-5 and TRBJ2-7; D gene unclear. In nucleotides, the CDR3 is TGTGCCAGCAGGCAGGACCTCTCCTACGAGCAGTACTTC. The encoded protein is CASRQDLSYEQYF.